Detailed here is one T cell receptor beta chain. A TCRbeta library incorporating unique molecular identifiers was prepared. From the PCR reads, TCRdb called clonotypes with MiXCR, one entry per CDR3 protein. This sample carries hundreds of thousands of distinct CDR3 sequences, around 13% of them seen once, and the ten largest clones take 0.79%. This record comes from a study of T-cell reconstitution after alpha-beta-depleted transplantation in children. The sample here was PBMCs, taken before TCRalphabeta/CD19-depleted stem cell transplant. The receptor was derived from a girl aged 2 to 9 with congenital amegakaryocytic thrombocytopenia, due to receive a stem cell transplant.

CDR3 DNA: TGCGCCAGCAGCCAAGTTATTCTATGGACTGAAGCTTTCTTT. Translation: CASSQVILWTEAFF. This chain links TRBV4-1 with TRBJ1-1; D gene ambiguous. CDR1 and CDR2 (germline): MGHRA, YSYEKL. This CDR3 spans 14 amino acids. Deletions cut 1 base from V and 5 bases from J, with 11 bases between.